The source of this T cell receptor (beta chain) is a study of blood T cell repertoires in COVID-19 (dated by TCRdb to the early 2020s). About the study as a whole: Samples from collaborators originated in the United States, Italy and Spain and spanned both the acute and convalescent phases of COVID-19. The material from the prospective study consisted of cDNA or gDNA derived from T cells, B-cell-depleted T cells, or PBMCs. Subjects who had been exposed to COVID-19, were actively infected with it, or had recovered from it provided the deeply sampled blood TCRbeta repertoires that made up the dataset. A freely available public database, intended as a resource for researchers studying the immune response to SARS-CoV-2, is where the repertoires were released. The samples were drawn from the first 160 participants of the ongoing ImmuneRACE study and from roughly 1,300 subjects provided by 6 global collaborators. A de-identified subject ID, COVID-19 status, age in years and sex were almost always included in the sample metadata. Where HLA class I and class II types were available, the types were taken from metadata supplied by the sample provider, not from assay-based typing. What the authors observed across the whole study: The amount of clinical and demographic metadata varied by source and participant and was provided uncurated.

The immunoSEQ Assay, a bias-controlled multiplex PCR, was used to amplify TCRbeta CDR3 regions from genomic DNA. The published analysis was carried out like this. The number of nucleated cells in each sample was estimated by amplification of reference gene primers within the assay. To quantify the absolute abundance of each unique TCRbeta CDR3 rearrangement, sequence reads were collapsed and filtered. Productive Simpson clonality was computed per sample as the square root of Simpson's diversity index over productive rearrangements. The table was pulled from immuneACCESS by TCRdb, which kept in-frame rearrangements only. Such tables lose some clones; where checked, under half of the loss comes from unresolved V genes, and the rest has no known cause. For V, J and clone size, that table is used; D and trimming come from the DNA. This sample holds fewer than 350,000 clones; around nine tenths were observed only once. The ten largest make up about 5.5% of the sample.

Note on this clone: There is no known antigen for this receptor. Nothing much larger sits one base from this clone, and base qualities are not available.

CDR3 length: 15 amino acids, cysteine to phenylalanine. Here the CDR3 DNA is all that survives: 45 bases in frame from base 1. CDR1 and CDR2 were assigned from the germline V gene (reference sequence) as LNHNV and YYDKDF. V is clipped by 2 bases and J by 2 bases, and the sequence between their germline boundaries is 12 bases long. Participants in the prospective study were aged 18 to 89 years, lived in over 20 United States geographic areas, and enrolled through a virtual design. To assign participants to cohorts, the prospective study relied on clinical history that participants themselves reported in a screening survey and a study questionnaire. Recovered participants in ImmuneRACE Cohort 3 were defined as having two consecutive negative NP/OP PCR tests, clearance from a healthcare professional, or resolution of symptoms. In the prospective study, mobile phlebotomists collected whole blood, serum and a nasopharyngeal or oropharyngeal swab from each participant. Over a roughly 2-month period, participants in the prospective study had the option of providing additional blood draws and questionnaires. Blood samples from the prospective study were shipped frozen or at room temperature prior to DNA extraction.

The V gene is TRBV15 and the J gene is TRBJ2-5, with a tentative D gene TRBD2 over 6 matching bases. Material: PBMCs or T cells enriched from blood (not recorded which). This TCR was sampled from a woman aged 40 to 50 who had recovered from COVID-19. For the CDR3, the sequence is CATSRLGTFQETQYF. The DNA sequence is TGTGCCACCAGCAGACTGGGGACTTTTCAAGAGACCCAGTACTTC.